Here is one TCR beta chain with its context. The ends lost 2 bases at V and 7 bases at J; junction bases unmatched: 8. Germline loops: CDR1 MNHEY, CDR2 SVGAGI. CDR3 length: 15 amino acids. This entry belongs to a study of cytomegalovirus exposure and HLA in healthy donors. Amplification used 60 Vbeta primers and 13 Jbeta primers. Generated by immunoSEQ multiplex PCR, the TCRdb table keeps only in-frame clones and is missing some. Among tens of thousands of clones listed, less than 85% were seen once. Sequencing was carried out using PBMCs. This sequence joins TRBV6-5 and TRBJ1-2; 9 bases fit TRBD1. This receptor was obtained from a man aged 25 to 45 in good health and CMV-seropositive. CDR3: CASSYGEQGAGGYTF. The CDR3, as DNA: TGTGCCAGCAGTTACGGGGAACAGGGGGCTGGTGGCTACACCTTC.